This T cell receptor (beta chain) was captured in a study of shared clonotypes between healthy human individuals. The wider study: The plates for each donor numbered three CD4 naive, three CD4 memory, two CD8 naive and one CD8 memory.

The CDR3 spans 13 residues. V shed 3 bases and J shed 3 bases, with 5 bases lying between them. Germline CDR1 is SEHNR and CDR2 is FQNEAQ (reference sequence). Findings and limits, study-wide: Larger estimated richness was generally seen in naive subsets than in memory subsets. The naive CD4 repertoires of several donors were compared, and around 5% of clonotypes were shared.

An approximately 200 ng quantity of DNA, approximately 29,000 T cell genomes, went into the sorted-subset replicate PCRs. Sequencing used immunoSEQ multiplex PCR; TCRdb keeps in-frame clones, though not all of them. The sample lists approximately 2,000,000 clones, around 93% seen once, with about 1.7% in the top ten. As for this clone: Its antigen is not identified. Additional DNA sequences in this sample encode the identical CDR3.

The naive CD8 population came from CD45RO-negative cells selected for CCR7, without terminally differentiated effector memory CD45RA+ cells. The sequencing input was naive CD8+ T cells from PBMCs. This receptor was taken from a young man in good health. Some clones in this sample may be carry-over from other donors' samples. V and J are TRBV7-9 and TRBJ2-2; the D is unclear. The CDR3 spells CASSFGDTGELFF. CDR3 DNA: TGTGCCAGCAGCTTTGGGGACACCGGGGAGCTGTTTTTT.